The TCR beta chain under discussion was sequenced for a study of cytomegalovirus exposure and HLA in healthy donors. Turning to the study itself: As an earlier analysis found, around 200 million T cells yielded 100 million to 130 million unique TCR beta sequences. Overall study findings and caveats: At a 0.05 false discovery rate, a later analysis found roughly 17,000 TCR beta sequences to be associated with HLA alleles. High sensitivity and specificity were reportedly achieved when the classifier diagnosed cytomegalovirus status. Cytomegalovirus-associated status was assigned to fewer than 200 TCR beta chains.

Per germline, CDR1 MGHRA and CDR2 YSYEKL. The length of the CDR3 is 15 residues. V was clipped by 1 base and J by 5 bases; unmatched bases: 7. As for this clone: Antigen specificity is unknown.

PCR was performed using 60 Vbeta and 13 Jbeta primers. Generated by immunoSEQ multiplex PCR, the TCRdb table keeps only in-frame clones and is missing some. This sample's clone table lists some 150,000 clones. Sequenced material: PBMCs. The gene calls are TRBV4-1 and TRBJ1-2, with 7 bases matching TRBD1. The sequence came from a man aged 35 to 55 in good health and CMV-seronegative. The CDR3 nucleotides are TGCGCCAGCAGCCAAGGCGCCCAGGGGGGATATGGCTACACCTTC. Translated, it gives CASSQGAQGGYGYTF.